Below are 30 T cell receptor beta chains sequenced from a single sample in a study of cytomegalovirus exposure and HLA in healthy donors. The PCR ran on 60 Vbeta and 13 Jbeta primers. Produced via immunoSEQ multiplex PCR; TCRdb's table is partial and in-frame only. The sample lists some 130,000 clones; more than 65% were seen once. Material for sequencing was PBMCs. The receptors shown here come from a male donor in good health and CMV-seropositive.

The rearrangement links TRBV28 to TRBJ2-5, with TRBD2 matching 7 bases. The germline V gene encodes CDR1 MDHEN and CDR2 SYDVKM. The CDR3 totals 12 residues. The CDR3 spells CLAGDSRETQYF. In DNA, the CDR3 is TGTCTGGCGGGGGATTCACGGGAGACCCAGTACTTC. Variable domain in full (rest from reference TRBV28 and TRBJ2-5): DVKVTQSSRYLVKRTGEKVFLECVQDMDHENMFWYRQDPGLGLRLIYFSYDVKMKEKGDIPEGYSVSREKKERFSLILESASTNQTSMYLCLAGDSRETQYFGPGTRLLVL.

The chain employs TRBV4-2 and TRBJ2-5; D unclear. V lost 4 bases to trimming and J lost 2 bases, with 11 bases between them. The CDR3 sequence is 14 residues long. The V gene's germline CDR1 is LGHNA and CDR2 YNFKEQ. Here the CDR3 reads CASSPRPGQETQYF. Written as DNA, the CDR3 is TGTGCCAGCAGCCCCCGCCCAGGTCAAGAGACCCAGTACTTC.

This sequence joins TRBV19 and TRBJ2-7, with 9 bases identical to TRBD2. V lost 5 bases to trimming and J lost 1 base; unmatched junction nucleotides: 6. The CDR3 extends over 15 amino acids. Germline V gene sequence: CDR1 LNHDA, CDR2 SQIVND (reference sequence). CDR3 residues: CASSFLAGISYEQYF. The CDR3 nucleotides are TGTGCCAGTAGTTTCCTAGCGGGAATATCCTACGAGCAGTACTTC.

The chain couples TRBV13 to TRBJ2-1; 7 bases are shared with TRBD1. Germline trimming cut 4 bases from V and 8 bases from J; bases unmatched to any gene: 8. Germline V gene data show CDR1 as PRHDT and CDR2 as FYEKMQ (reference sequence). CDR3 length equals 14 residues. The DNA of the CDR3 is TGTGCCAGCAGCTCGACAGGGAGAGTAGATGAGCAGTTCTTC. This gives the protein CASSSTGRVDEQFF.

The rearrangement links TRBV9 to TRBJ2-3, with a possible D match to TRBD2 (6 bases). The CDR3 extends over 14 amino acids. Germline CDR1 SGDLS, CDR2 YYNGEE. Trimming stripped 2 bases from V and 2 bases from J, with 9 bases between. DNA of the CDR3: TGTGCCAGCAGCGTTAGCGGAAACACAGATACGCAGTATTTT. Amino acid sequence: CASSVSGNTDTQYF.

The CDR3 is CASSDSPGENPLLCEQYF. The CDR3, as DNA: TGTGCCAGCAGTGACTCCCCGGGAGAAAATCCCCTGTTGTGCGAGCAGTACTTC. This sequence joins TRBV6-4 and TRBJ2-7; D perhaps matches TRBD2 (6 bases). Trimming shortened V by 0 bases and J by 6 bases, and 24 bases separated the two germline ends. This CDR3 contains 18 residues. CDR1 and CDR2 from the germline V gene are MRHNA and SNTAGT.

This chain connects TRBV29-1 to TRBJ2-1, with 10 bases that match TRBD2. CDR1 and CDR2 from the germline V gene are SQVTM and ANQGSEA. Unmatched junction bases numbered 13, after V lost 6 bases and J lost 8 bases. The CDR3 extends over 15 amino acids. The CDR3 nucleotides are TGCAGCGTGAGGGGGCTAGCGGGGGTTCTGGATGAGCAGTTCTTC. Translated: CSVRGLAGVLDEQFF.

The chain carries TRBV18 and TRBJ2-1, with D unclear. The CDR3 runs 12 residues. V was shortened by 6 bases and J by 12 bases, with 15 bases between the two germline ends. CDR1 is KGHSH and CDR2 is LQKENI in the germline V gene. In nucleotides, the CDR3 is TGTGCCAGCTCCCACGACTTAAGCTTGCAGTTCTTC. This sequence encodes CASSHDLSLQFF.

To note about this clone: Compared with germline, one end of the junction differs, possibly owing to a read error. In nucleotides, the CDR3 is TGCGCCAGCACCTTGGGGGGGACTAGCTCATACGAGCAGTACTTC. This encodes CASTLGGTSSYEQYF. The chain is built from TRBV5-1 and TRBJ2-7; 9 nucleotides line up with TRBD2. The CDR3 has 15 residues. Germline V gives CDR1 SGHRS, CDR2 YFSETQ.

The rearrangement joins TRBV5-6 to TRBJ2-6; TRBD1 aligns across 9 bases. From germline, CDR1 is SGHDT and CDR2 YYEEEE. J lost 2 bases, V lost 6 bases, and 9 bases had no gene match. The CDR3 totals 17 residues. CDR3 nucleotide sequence: TGTGCCAGCACCCTCCCTGGGACAGGGACTGGGGCCAACGTCCTGACTTTC. Translated: CASTLPGTGTGANVLTF.

The chain recombines TRBV7-2 with TRBJ1-5, with TRBD1 matching over 9 bases. V shed 5 bases and J 5 bases; nucleotides not matched to a gene: 7. Germline assignment: CDR1 SGHTA and CDR2 FQGNSA. This CDR3 is 15 amino acids long. The CDR3 here is CASSQQGARDQPQHF. The CDR3 DNA sequence: TGTGCCAGCAGCCAACAGGGGGCGCGGGATCAGCCCCAGCATTTT. Full variable domain (missing parts from reference TRBV7-2 and TRBJ1-5): GAGVSQSPSNKVTEKGKDVELRCDPISGHTALYWYRQSLGQGLEFLIYFQGNSAPDKSGLPSDRFSAERTGGSVSTLTIQRTQQEDSAVYLCASSQQGARDQPQHFGDGTRLSIL.

V usage is TRBV7-2 and J usage is TRBJ2-3, with TRBD2 matching 8 bases. The CDR3 runs 16 residues. CDR1 and CDR2 from the germline V gene are SGHTA and FQGNSA. Germline trimming cut 0 bases from V and 7 bases from J; bases unmatched to any gene: 9. The CDR3 reads CASSLALRAGVNTQYF. The DNA for the CDR3 is TGTGCCAGCAGCTTAGCGCTAAGAGCGGGAGTCAATACGCAGTATTTT.

Notes on this clone: At one end, the junction sequence differs from germline, possibly due to a read error. The chain has TRBV7-9 and TRBJ2-7; 9 nucleotides match TRBD1. The germline V gene has CDR1 SEHNR and CDR2 FQNEAQ (reference sequence). The CDR3 loop spans 16 amino acids. The CDR3 region is CSSSSLPGQGRYEQYF. The DNA of the CDR3 is TGTTCCAGCAGCTCCTTACCGGGACAGGGACGTTACGAGCAGTACTTC. Based on the CDR3 plus reference TRBV7-9 and TRBJ2-7, the full variable domain is DTGVSQNPRHKITKRGQNVTFRCDPISEHNRLYWYRQTLGQGPEFLTYFQNEAQLEKSRLLSDRFSAERPKGSFSTLEIQRTEQGDSAMYLCSSSSLPGQGRYEQYFGPGTRLTVT.

This sequence joins TRBV10-3 and TRBJ1-6; D call uncertain. The V and J ends lost 3 bases and 6 bases respectively, with 9 bases between them. CDR3 length: 14 residues. Germline-derived CDR1 and CDR2 are ENHRY and SYGVKD. The CDR3 coding sequence is TGTGCCATCAGTGACTCGCAGGCTAATTCACCCCTCCACTTT. Translation gives CAISDSQANSPLHF.

The chain has TRBV9 and TRBJ2-2, with 10 bases that match TRBD2. V shed 4 bases and J 8 bases; nucleotides not matched to a gene: 11. The CDR3 has 16 amino acids. Germline CDR1 SGDLS, CDR2 YYNGEE. The DNA for the CDR3 is TGTGCCAGCAGCCCAACTAGCGGGGTCCCCAGGGGGGAGCTGTTTTTT. Protein sequence: CASSPTSGVPRGELFF.

The J gene is TRBJ2-1, the V gene TRBV9, with 9 bases aligning to TRBD2. Germline CDR1 SGDLS, CDR2 YYNGEE. V lost 7 bases and J lost 2; bases outside the gene matches: 7. The length of the CDR3 is 15 residues. CDR3 nucleotide sequence: TGTGCCAGCGCTGGGGCGGGAGGGCCCTACAATGAGCAGTTCTTC. Translated, it gives CASAGAGGPYNEQFF.

The chain's CDR3 is CASSLVEGGNYGYTF. DNA of the CDR3: TGTGCCAGCAGCTTAGTGGAGGGAGGGAACTATGGCTACACCTTC. The chain has TRBV11-2 and TRBJ1-2, with D unresolved. CDR3 length equals 15 residues. The V and J ends lost 1 base and 2 bases respectively, with 11 bases between them. The germline V gene has CDR1 SGHAT and CDR2 FQNNGV.

The chain links TRBV5-6 to TRBJ2-7; unclear D gene. The length of the CDR3 is 14 residues. Germline CDR1 and CDR2: SGHDT and YYEEEE. Trimming took off 2 bases at V and 0 bases at J, with 9 bases between the two ends. CDR3 nucleotides: TGTGCCAGCAGCTTTCCGACAAGCTCCTACGAGCAGTACTTC. Its protein is CASSFPTSSYEQYF.

This chain connects TRBV6-6 to TRBJ2-3, with 7 bases lining up with TRBD1. The CDR3 is made up of 13 amino acids. Germline lookup yields CDR1 MNHNY and CDR2 SVGAGI (reference sequence). The V segment lost 5 bases and the J segment 4 bases; nucleotides outside the gene matches: 3. The CDR3 DNA follows: TGTGCCAGCAGTCCCCAGGGGGCAGATACGCAGTATTTT. Residues: CASSPQGADTQYF.

CDR3: CASSLDNNNSPLHF. CDR3 DNA: TGTGCCAGCAGCTTGGATAATAATAATTCACCCCTCCACTTT. The V and J genes are TRBV5-8 and TRBJ1-6; no clear D. Trimming shortened V by 0 bases and J by 5 bases, and 6 bases separated the two germline ends. The germline gives CDR1 SGHTS, CDR2 YDEGEE. There are 14 residues in the CDR3.

The V call is TRBV4-2, the J call TRBJ1-2; TRBD1 is a possible D gene (5 bases). The V gene lost 0 bases and the J gene lost 4 bases, with 15 bases spanning the gap. CDR1 is LGHNA and CDR2 is YNFKEQ in the germline V gene. The CDR3 is made up of 16 amino acids. Here the CDR3 DNA reads TGTGCCAGCAGCCAAGATGTGGCAGGGTCCGGCTATGGCTACACCTTC. It translates to CASSQDVAGSGYGYTF.

This chain uses TRBV30 with TRBJ2-4; 8 nucleotides agree with TRBD2. V lost 0 bases and J lost 6; bases outside the gene matches: 7. From germline, CDR1 is GTSNPN and CDR2 SVGIG (reference sequence). The CDR3 is 15 residues long. The CDR3 is CAWSVTGGPGNIQYF. Written as DNA, the CDR3 is TGTGCCTGGAGTGTAACGGGGGGGCCTGGAAACATTCAGTACTTC.

This clone is a singleton in its sample. The V and J genes are TRBV2 and TRBJ2-7, with 10 bases that match TRBD1. The J segment lost 5 bases and the V segment lost 6 bases, leaving 7 bases of the junction unmatched. Germline V gene data show CDR1 as SNHLY and CDR2 as FYNNEI. The CDR3 is 14 residues long. CDR3 loop: CASRGTGAANEQYF. The CDR3 bases are TGTGCCAGCAGGGGGACAGGGGCGGCTAACGAGCAGTACTTC.

The chain uses TRBV18 and TRBJ2-1; TRBD2 agrees at 10 bases. CDR3 length: 17 residues. With V trimmed by 1 base and J by 3 bases, 6 bases remained unmatched. Looked up from germline, CDR1 is KGHSH and CDR2 is LQKENI. CDR3 bases: TGTGCCAGCTCACCACGGCCTAGCGGGGGCGACTACAATGAGCAGTTCTTC. It encodes CASSPRPSGGDYNEQFF.

This clone has just a few counts. The gene calls are TRBV10-3 and TRBJ2-1, with 9 nucleotides matching TRBD2. Per germline, CDR1 ENHRY and CDR2 SYGVKD. The CDR3 covers 16 residues. V shed 3 bases and J 2 bases; nucleotides not matched to a gene: 5. The chain's CDR3 is CAISDPSGKAYNEQFF. The CDR3 DNA sequence: TGTGCCATCAGTGATCCTAGCGGGAAAGCCTACAATGAGCAGTTCTTC.

The chain employs TRBV2 and TRBJ1-1; TRBD1 might be the D (6 bases). The CDR3 totals 15 residues. V gave up 6 bases and J gave up 2 bases, with 16 bases separating them. The germline V gene encodes CDR1 SNHLY and CDR2 FYNNEI. CDR3 nucleotide sequence: TGTGCCAGCAGGAGGGGGGGTTCCGCCAACACTGAAGCTTTCTTT. Translating it yields CASRRGGSANTEAFF.

This clone was counted a few times. The chain recombines TRBV9 with TRBJ1-3; D gene unclear. The germline CDR1 and CDR2 sequences are SGDLS and YYNGEE. This CDR3 comprises 15 residues. The germline V and J ends were trimmed by 2 bases and 0 bases, with 9 bases remaining between them. The CDR3, as DNA: TGTGCCAGCAGCGTCGCGGGATCCTCTGGAAACACCATATATTTT. Translating it yields CASSVAGSSGNTIYF.

This clone was counted between two and nine times. The chain recombines TRBV19 with TRBJ1-3; no reliable D call. With 3 bases removed from V and 9 bases from J, the gap between germline ends came to 12 bases. Germline V gene sequence: CDR1 LNHDA, CDR2 SQIVND (reference sequence). CDR3 length equals 13 residues. CDR3 amino acids: CASSMAVRGTIYF. In DNA, the CDR3 is TGTGCCAGTAGTATGGCCGTTCGGGGCACCATATATTTT.

The chain recombines TRBV5-1 with TRBJ2-1; D may be TRBD1 (5 bases). V gave up 1 base and J gave up 3 bases, with 17 bases separating them. There are 17 residues in the CDR3. From germline, CDR1 is SGHRS and CDR2 YFSETQ. The CDR3 nucleotides are TGCGCCAGCAGCTTGTGGACCGGGCAGGGTAACTACAATGAGCAGTTCTTC. Its translation: CASSLWTGQGNYNEQFF.

This clone was observed a handful of times. The V and J genes are TRBV27 and TRBJ2-2; D gene unclear. Germline values: CDR1 MNHEY, CDR2 SMNVEV (reference sequence). V was pared by 1 base and J by 4 bases, with 10 bases between. This CDR3 has 15 residues. Here the CDR3 reads CASSLWAGTTGELFF. The DNA for the CDR3 is TGTGCCAGCAGTTTATGGGCAGGTACCACCGGGGAGCTGTTTTTT.